This TCR beta chain was profiled in a study of cytotoxic CD8 clonotypes in ibrutinib-treated CLL. CDR3 length equals 15 residues. V dropped 4 bases and J dropped 6; count of bases not matched to a gene: 9. CDR1 and CDR2 (germline): SGHKS, YYEKEE (reference sequence). Sequencing used immunoSEQ multiplex PCR; TCRdb keeps in-frame clones, though not all of them. The data hold some 35,000 clones, with around 75% observed a single time. This rearrangement joins TRBV5-5 to TRBJ1-2, with 10 bases lining up with TRBD1. The sample here was PBMCs, taken at disease progression, from a patient treated with ibrutinib. The clonotype originates from a human donor with chronic lymphocytic leukemia. The CDR3 protein is CASSASGTGENGYTF. Written as DNA, the CDR3 is TGTGCCAGCAGCGCATCAGGGACAGGGGAAAATGGCTACACCTTC.